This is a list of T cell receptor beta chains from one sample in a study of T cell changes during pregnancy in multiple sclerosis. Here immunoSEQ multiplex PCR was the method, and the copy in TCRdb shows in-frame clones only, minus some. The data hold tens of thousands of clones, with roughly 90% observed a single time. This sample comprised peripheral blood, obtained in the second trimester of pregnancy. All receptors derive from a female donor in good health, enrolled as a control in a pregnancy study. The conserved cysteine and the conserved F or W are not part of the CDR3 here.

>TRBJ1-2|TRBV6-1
ASSERQGAGYT
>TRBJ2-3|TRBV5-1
ASSTWTSGGTDTQY
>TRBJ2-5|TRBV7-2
ASSLVGEKTQY
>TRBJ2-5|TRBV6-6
ASSLGLPQETQY
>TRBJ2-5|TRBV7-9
ASSLLGQGGETQY
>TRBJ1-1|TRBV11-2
ASSLEQATEAF
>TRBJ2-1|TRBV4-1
ASSQVSLAGGNPSYNEQF
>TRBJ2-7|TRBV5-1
ATSVSGAYEQY
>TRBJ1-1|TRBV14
ASSLTELNTEAF
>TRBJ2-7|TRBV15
ATSDPGQGSSYEQY
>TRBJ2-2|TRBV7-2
ASSLDRGRELF
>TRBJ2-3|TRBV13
ASSPSSGYTDTQY
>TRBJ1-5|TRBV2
ASSERWGDNQPQH
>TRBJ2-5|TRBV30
AWSVPSGVQETQY
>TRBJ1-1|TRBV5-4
ASSPGGTGLGTEAF
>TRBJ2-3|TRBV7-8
ASSLLQGADTQY
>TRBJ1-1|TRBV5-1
ASSQSTGAPLEAF
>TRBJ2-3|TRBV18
ASSPTGEWDTQY
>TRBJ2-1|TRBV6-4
ASSERGGSYNEQF
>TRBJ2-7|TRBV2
ASHDWAYEQY
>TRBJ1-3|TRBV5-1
ASSLQGAGNTIY
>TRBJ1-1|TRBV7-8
ASSKSGTANTEAF
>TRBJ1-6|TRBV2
ASSEPPTRGWDSPLH
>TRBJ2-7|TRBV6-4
ASSEEAGGGYEQY
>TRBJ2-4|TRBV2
ASRGGSLAKNIQY
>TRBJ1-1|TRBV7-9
ASSLGYEVDEAF
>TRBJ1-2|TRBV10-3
AISDRTQGYGYT
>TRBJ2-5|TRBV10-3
AISESSGQETQY